Each of the 14 T cell receptor beta chains below was sequenced from the same sample in a study of human T cells and chemical hapten exposure (dated by TCRdb to the early 2020s). Library generation was performed with RACE. Sequencing relied on a NextSeq 500. Clones were called with MiXCR by TCRdb after fastp trimmed the public reads at Q25, and only in-frame beta chains were retained. CDR3 protein sequences are deduplicated, and each keeps its most common genes and DNA. Within this sample are 75,000 to 90,000 distinct CDR3 sequences, with 10% to 14% of them counted one time only. The ten largest clonotypes hold under 4.5% of the sample. The label giving this sample's time point can be read as: patch test 3, about 24 weeks after DPC sensitization. This specimen's treatment or condition label, interpreted: therapeutic diphenylcyclopropenone sensitization with weekly scalp DPC. The sequencing here drew on whole blood, taken in connection with sensitization to the hapten diphenylcyclopropenone (DPC). The receptors derive from a woman in her forties or fifties with alopecia areata. Some clones in this sample may be carry-over from other donors' samples.

This clonotype was seen many times. This chain joins TRBV12-3 or TRBV12-4 and TRBJ1-1, with D unresolved. With 6 bases removed from V and 1 base from J, the gap between germline ends came to 18 bases. This CDR3 comprises 16 residues. The CDR3 region has the DNA TGTGCCAGCAGCCCTCGGGCTCCCCAATCGAACACTGAAGCTTTCTTT. Protein sequence: CASSPRAPQSNTEAFF.

This clonotype was seen a few times. The rearrangement joins TRBV14 to TRBJ1-4; D unclear. Germline assignment: CDR1 SGHDN and CDR2 FVKESK. This CDR3 comprises 16 residues. Trimming removed 3 bases from V and 8 bases from J, with 19 bases in between. Here the CDR3 DNA reads TGTGCCAGCAGCCAGCTTCCCGGAGACCATTTAGAAAAACTGTTTTTT. This gives the protein CASSQLPGDHLEKLFF.

This clonotype showed up just a few times. The gene calls are TRBV20-1 and TRBJ2-5, with 9 bases that match TRBD2. The CDR3 consists of 13 residues. CDR1 is DFQATT and CDR2 is SNEGSKA in the germline V gene (reference sequence). V was clipped by 7 bases and J by 3 bases; unmatched bases: 6. CDR3 protein: CSVKSSGEETQYF. The DNA for the CDR3 is TGCAGTGTGAAGTCTAGCGGGGAAGAGACCCAGTACTTC.

This chain uses TRBV4-3 with TRBJ2-1; 9 positions agree with TRBD2. Germline V gene sequence: CDR1 LGHNA, CDR2 YSLEER. CDR3 length equals 15 residues. The ends lost 4 bases at V and 8 bases at J; junction bases unmatched: 9. CDR3 nucleotide sequence: TGCGCCAGCAGCCCGGGACTAGCACTCTTCGATGAGCAGTTCTTC. It yields the protein CASSPGLALFDEQFF.

The chain recombines TRBV7-2 with TRBJ2-7, with D tentatively TRBD2 (6 bases). The CDR3 consists of 12 residues. Germline values: CDR1 SGHTA, CDR2 FQGNSA. The V gene lost 10 bases and the J gene lost 2 bases, with 12 bases spanning the gap. CDR3 sequence reads: CATGGAPYEQYF. In DNA, the CDR3 is TGTGCCACCGGAGGGGCCCCCTACGAGCAGTACTTC.

V usage is TRBV6-5 and J usage is TRBJ2-2, with 10 bases matching TRBD2. CDR1 MNHEY and CDR2 SVGAGI come from the germline V gene. Trimming at V came to 7 bases and at J to 4 bases, leaving 6 bases not matched to a gene. CDR3 length: 15 residues. This chain's CDR3 is CASIGGTSVTGELFF. The CDR3 DNA reads TGTGCCAGCATCGGCGGGACTAGCGTCACCGGGGAGCTGTTTTTT.

This clonotype was observed at least ten times. This chain connects TRBV4-2 to TRBJ2-7, with 10 bases fitting TRBD2. The CDR3 contains 16 residues. The J segment lost 5 bases and the V segment lost 4 bases, leaving 11 bases of the junction unmatched. CDR1 and CDR2 from the germline V gene are LGHNA and YNFKEQ. The CDR3 is CASSPLLAGVIHEQYF. In nucleotides, the CDR3 is TGTGCCAGCAGCCCCCTCCTAGCGGGAGTAATCCACGAGCAGTACTTC.

Many counts were recorded for this clonotype. This chain joins TRBV4-2 and TRBJ2-3; D unresolved. V lost 1 base to trimming and J lost 4 bases, with 15 bases between them. The CDR3 has 16 residues. The germline CDR1 and CDR2 sequences are LGHNA and YNFKEQ. The CDR3 DNA follows: TGTGCCAGCAGCCAAGCGGGCAGTAGTGTGTCAGATACGCAGTATTTT. It yields the protein CASSQAGSSVSDTQYF.

V is TRBV20-1 and J is TRBJ2-5; perhaps TRBD1 as D (6 bases). Looked up from germline, CDR1 is DFQATT and CDR2 is SNEGSKA (reference sequence). The CDR3 extends over 15 amino acids. V lost 6 bases and J 5 bases, leaving 22 bases between the germline ends. The CDR3 protein is CSAPLTGPSRETQYF. CDR3 nucleotide sequence: TGCAGTGCGCCGCTGACAGGTCCGAGCCGGGAGACCCAGTACTTC.

In this sample, this clonotype turned up many times. The chain couples TRBV29-1 to TRBJ1-1, with D perhaps TRBD1 (5 bases). This CDR3 contains 13 residues. Germline V gene data show CDR1 as SQVTM and CDR2 as ANQGSEA. V gave up 7 bases and J gave up 3 bases, with 15 bases separating them. CDR3 sequence (DNA): TGCAGCGCGAGGGGAGGGAGAGACACTGAAGCTTTCTTT. It codes for CSARGGRDTEAFF.

This clonotype was seen a handful of times. This chain connects TRBV19 to TRBJ2-1; TRBD2 matches at 9 bases. Germline V CDR1 and CDR2: LNHDA, SQIVND (reference sequence). The ends lost 5 bases at V and 9 bases at J; junction bases unmatched: 14. This CDR3 region has 16 residues. The CDR3 sequence is CASSALAGPSEGEQFF. The CDR3 DNA follows: TGTGCCAGTAGTGCACTAGCGGGCCCCTCCGAGGGTGAGCAGTTCTTC.

J is TRBJ1-5 and V is TRBV9, with D possibly TRBD1 on 5 matching bases. Per germline, CDR1 SGDLS and CDR2 YYNGEE. The CDR3 length is 15 residues. V lost 4 bases and J lost 7, with 18 bases in between. The CDR3 reads CASSTADSPSQPQHF. In DNA form, the CDR3 reads TGTGCCAGCAGCACTGCTGACAGTCCCAGCCAGCCCCAGCATTTT.

This clonotype was recorded at least ten times. This sequence joins TRBV18 and TRBJ2-7, with 7 nucleotides matching TRBD2. The CDR3 covers 15 residues. The V gene's germline CDR1 is KGHSH and CDR2 LQKENI. V lost 4 bases to trimming and J lost 4 bases; unmatched junction nucleotides: 10. The CDR3 region is CASSRSGTNIYEQYF. CDR3 bases: TGTGCCAGCTCACGGAGCGGGACGAATATTTACGAGCAGTACTTC.

This clonotype has only one observation. V is TRBV7-9 and J is TRBJ2-2; TRBD2 is a possible D gene (6 bases). V lost 3 bases and J lost 0, with 11 bases in between. Germline-derived CDR1 and CDR2 are SEHNR and FQNEAQ (reference sequence). The CDR3 extends over 16 amino acids. In nucleotides, the CDR3 is TGTGCCAGCAGCTTTCGGGCGGGACCGAACACCGGGGAGCTGTTTTTT. Amino acids: CASSFRAGPNTGELFF.